A single sample gave rise to the 30 T cell receptor beta chains below, sequenced in a study of shared clonotypes between healthy human individuals. The assay was immunoSEQ multiplex PCR, and TCRdb's table has in-frame clones only and misses some. The table lists roughly 1.4 million clones, 98% of them singletons. Material: naive CD4+ T cells sorted from blood. This sample's subset: CD45RA+ positively selected. The receptors derive from a man under 40 in good health.

The chain links TRBV19 to TRBJ2-3; D might be TRBD1 or TRBD2, each matching 5 bases. The germline gives CDR1 LNHDA, CDR2 SQIVND (reference sequence). Trimming took off 5 bases at V and 1 base at J, with 10 bases between the two ends. The CDR3 totals 14 residues. The CDR3 is CASSWDGRTDTQYF. The CDR3 DNA is TGTGCCAGTAGTTGGGACGGTCGCACAGATACGCAGTATTTT.

The rearrangement joins TRBV11-2 to TRBJ2-1; no firm D call. The ends were cut back, 5 bases at V and 7 bases at J, with 18 bases in the middle. This CDR3 region has 15 residues. Germline V gene data show CDR1 as SGHAT and CDR2 as FQNNGV. CDR3 bases: TGTGCCAGCAGCGTACTGAGGAACCATCCGAATGAGCAGTTCTTC. The encoded protein is CASSVLRNHPNEQFF.

This clone has more than one count but fewer than ten. This sequence joins TRBV19 and TRBJ2-7; TRBD2 matches at 7 bases. The CDR3 is 12 amino acids. J was trimmed by 10 bases and V by 5 bases; bases with no gene match: 8. The germline V gene encodes CDR1 LNHDA and CDR2 SQIVND (reference sequence). The CDR3 region has the DNA TGTGCCAGTAGTCCCGCGGGAGCTTCACAGTACTTC. This encodes CASSPAGASQYF.

Worth noting for this clone: Other DNA sequences in the sample encode the same CDR3. The rearrangement uses TRBV18 and TRBJ2-7; TRBD1 or TRBD2 may be the D gene (5 bases each). The germline V gene encodes CDR1 KGHSH and CDR2 LQKENI. The CDR3 contains 11 residues. V shed 6 bases and J shed 4 bases, with 7 bases lying between them. CDR3 amino acids: CASSGVYEQYF. The CDR3, as DNA: TGTGCCAGCTCGGGGGTATACGAGCAGTACTTC.

This chain links TRBV9 with TRBJ2-1; 7 bases align to TRBD2. The CDR3 contains 16 residues. Per the germline V gene, CDR1 is SGDLS and CDR2 is YYNGEE. The V gene end was trimmed by 3 bases and the J gene end by 4 bases; junction bases not matched to a gene: 10. CDR3 nucleotides: TGTGCCAGCAGCGCCTTAATAGGAGCGGGGTACAATGAGCAGTTCTTC. Residues: CASSALIGAGYNEQFF. The full variable domain, its missing parts supplied by reference TRBV9 and TRBJ2-1, is DSGVTQTPKHLITATGQRVTLRCSPRSGDLSVYWYQQSLDQGLQFLIQYYNGEERAKGNILERFSAQQFPDLHSELNLSSLELGDSALYFCASSALIGAGYNEQFFGPGTRLTVL.

In its sample, this clone was seen once. V and J are TRBV7-9 and TRBJ2-7; TRBD1 matches 10 bases. Germline-derived CDR1 and CDR2 are SEHNR and FQNEAQ (reference sequence). This CDR3 comprises 16 residues. Germline trimming cut 0 bases from V and 2 bases from J; bases unmatched to any gene: 4. This chain's CDR3 is CASSLAGTGDAYEQYF. The CDR3 DNA sequence: TGTGCCAGCAGCTTAGCCGGGACAGGGGACGCCTACGAGCAGTACTTC.

This clone has a single count. The V and J genes are TRBV6-6 and TRBJ2-2, with D perhaps TRBD1 or TRBD2 (6 bases each). CDR3 length: 13 amino acids. V was pared by 8 bases and J by 7 bases, with 14 bases between. Germline assignment: CDR1 MNHNY and CDR2 SVGAGI (reference sequence). Here the CDR3 DNA reads TGTGCCAGCTGCCTAGGGGGAGGCGGGGAGCTGTTTTTT. As protein: CASCLGGGGELFF.

V usage is TRBV4-1 and J usage is TRBJ1-5; no clear D. Trimming cost V 2 bases and J 7 bases, with 9 bases left between them. This CDR3 region has 13 residues. Germline assignment: CDR1 MGHRA and CDR2 YSYEKL. In nucleotides, the CDR3 is TGCGCCAGCAGCCAATTCGGATTCCAGCCCCAGCATTTT. Its protein is CASSQFGFQPQHF.

The chain uses TRBV21-1 and TRBJ2-1; the D call TRBD2 from the table was never checked on the DNA. TRBV21-1 is a pseudogene segment. The CDR3 has 22 residues. CDR3 protein: CASSKSATRLLAGGRSYNEQFF. The CDR3 coding sequence is TGTGCCAGCAGCAAATCGGCTACCCGTTTGTTAGCGGGAGGGAGATCCTACAATGAGCAGTTCTTC.

As for this clone: This sample also contains other DNA sequences that code for the same CDR3. The chain recombines TRBV15 with TRBJ2-7; D is unresolved. Germline CDR1 reads LNHNV; CDR2 reads YYDKDF (reference sequence). There are 11 residues in the CDR3. Trimming took 0 bases from V and 7 from J, leaving 4 bases between them. CDR3: CATSREYEQYF. The DNA for the CDR3 is TGTGCCACCAGCAGAGAGTATGAGCAGTACTTC.

The chain employs TRBV5-1 and TRBJ2-6, with TRBD1 identical over 8 bases. With 4 bases clipped from V and 9 bases from J, the junction kept 9 bases outside the gene matches. This CDR3 has 15 residues. Germline values: CDR1 SGHRS, CDR2 YFSETQ. The chain's CDR3 is CASSPIGQGDNVLTF. The CDR3, as DNA: TGCGCCAGCAGCCCAATAGGACAGGGAGACAACGTCCTGACTTTC.

V is TRBV5-1 and J is TRBJ2-1; TRBD2 matches 11 bases. CDR3 length equals 16 residues. V shed 5 bases and J 7 bases; nucleotides not matched to a gene: 11. Germline V gives CDR1 SGHRS, CDR2 YFSETQ. The chain's CDR3 is CASSQTLAGVANEQFF. For the CDR3, the DNA is TGCGCCAGCAGTCAAACACTAGCGGGAGTCGCTAATGAGCAGTTCTTC.

The chain couples TRBV6-5 to TRBJ2-7, with D perhaps TRBD2 (5 bases). The CDR3 is made up of 15 amino acids. Germline CDR1 MNHEY, CDR2 SVGAGI. Trimming removed 6 bases from V and 3 bases from J, with 18 bases in between. The CDR3 DNA reads as TGTGCCAGCAGCCCCACTGATGGTGGGAGCTACGAGCAGTACTTC. It is translated as CASSPTDGGSYEQYF.

The CDR3 nucleotides are TGCGCCAGCAGCTTTATGGGGGACTCCTACAATGAGCAGTTCTTC. Its protein product is CASSFMGDSYNEQFF. The chain employs TRBV5-1 and TRBJ2-1; D is tentatively TRBD1 or TRBD2 (5 bases each). V was shortened by 2 bases and J by 0 bases, with 9 bases between the two germline ends. The CDR3 totals 15 residues. Germline V gene data show CDR1 as SGHRS and CDR2 as YFSETQ.

With regard to this clone: Other DNA sequences of this sample code for an identical CDR3. The chain carries TRBV7-2 and TRBJ2-7; D not certain. Germline V gene lookup returns CDR1 SGHTA and CDR2 FQGNSA. The CDR3 extends over 11 amino acids. Trimming shortened V by 2 bases and J by 3 bases, and 2 bases separated the two germline ends. As DNA, the CDR3 is TGTGCCAGCAGCTTAAGCTACGAGCAGTACTTC. Its protein is CASSLSYEQYF.

In DNA form, the CDR3 reads TGTGCCAGCAGTGTGAATCAGGGTACCGGGGAGCTGTTTTTT. It specifies CASSVNQGTGELFF. The chain carries TRBV2 and TRBJ2-2; perhaps TRBD1 as D (5 bases). The CDR3 covers 14 residues. In germline, CDR1 is SNHLY, CDR2 FYNNEI. V was clipped by 4 bases and J by 5 bases, with 11 bases between them.

The V gene is TRBV6-6, the J gene TRBJ1-4, with 11 bases matching TRBD1. V lost 3 bases and J lost 3; bases outside the gene matches: 3. Germline CDR1 reads MNHNY; CDR2 reads SVGAGI (reference sequence). This CDR3 region has 16 residues. The CDR3 region has the DNA TGTGCCAGCAGTTATGGACAGGGGGCGGCTAATGAAAAACTGTTTTTT. Translation gives CASSYGQGAANEKLFF.

The rearrangement joins TRBV13 to TRBJ2-7; no reliable D call. CDR1 is PRHDT and CDR2 is FYEKMQ in the germline V gene (reference sequence). The CDR3 loop spans 15 amino acids. V was clipped by 5 bases and J by 4 bases, with 18 bases between them. In DNA, the CDR3 is TGTGCCAGCAGCGCACCGGGCGACGATTCTTACGAGCAGTACTTC. Translation: CASSAPGDDSYEQYF.

This chain links TRBV18 with TRBJ1-3; D is perhaps TRBD1 (6 bases). Germline values: CDR1 KGHSH, CDR2 LQKENI. This CDR3 is built from 13 residues. V was clipped by 8 bases and J by 4 bases, with 12 bases between them. The CDR3 protein is CASVGGSGNTIYF. The DNA for the CDR3 is TGTGCCAGCGTCGGGGGCTCCGGAAACACCATATATTTT.

As concerns this clone: Distinct nucleotide sequences in the sample also encode this CDR3. The V gene is TRBV27, the J gene TRBJ2-7; TRBD2 might be the D (5 bases). Germline V gene data show CDR1 as MNHEY and CDR2 as SMNVEV (reference sequence). CDR3 length: 13 amino acids. Trimming removed 3 bases from V and 3 bases from J, with 9 bases in between. The CDR3 loop is CASSFSSSYEQYF. The CDR3 DNA is TGTGCCAGCAGTTTTTCTAGCAGCTACGAGCAGTACTTC.

The chain combines TRBV7-6 with TRBJ2-7; weak D call: TRBD1 (5 bases). Germline values: CDR1 SGHVS, CDR2 FNYEAQ. The ends were cut back, 1 base at V and 0 bases at J, with 10 bases in the middle. This CDR3 has 15 residues. The DNA for the CDR3 is TGTGCCAGCAGCTTAGACAGGCCGAGCTCCTACGAGCAGTACTTC. This codes for CASSLDRPSSYEQYF.

The chain uses TRBV5-4 and TRBJ1-1; D not certain. The CDR3 runs 12 residues. Trimming cost V 6 bases and J 7 bases, with 13 bases left between them. The V gene's germline CDR1 is SGHNT and CDR2 YYREEE (reference sequence). The DNA for the CDR3 is TGTGCCAGCACCCTCGGGAGCTTTGAAGCTTTCTTT. Its protein is CASTLGSFEAFF.

About this clone: Within the sample, other DNA sequences also encode this same CDR3. This chain connects TRBV9 to TRBJ1-1; D may be TRBD1 (6 bases). This CDR3 comprises 14 residues. Trimming stripped 0 bases from V and 6 bases from J, with 12 bases between. Germline V CDR1 and CDR2: SGDLS, YYNGEE. The CDR3 nucleotides read TGTGCCAGCAGCGTAGCCACAGGGTCGGCTGAAGCTTTCTTT. This sequence encodes CASSVATGSAEAFF.

Concerning this clone itself: The same CDR3 can be traced to other DNA sequences in this sample. V is TRBV18 and J is TRBJ1-5; the match to TRBD1 covers 7 bases. Germline loops: CDR1 KGHSH, CDR2 LQKENI. Losses at the gene ends were 6 bases for V and 5 bases for J; bases not matched to a gene: 4. This CDR3 contains 13 residues. CDR3 in amino acids: CASSPDRDQPQHF. The CDR3, as DNA: TGTGCCAGCTCCCCCGACAGGGATCAGCCCCAGCATTTT.

The J gene is TRBJ2-7, the V gene TRBV7-3; TRBD2 aligns across 7 bases. CDR3 length: 14 amino acids. V lost 3 bases and J lost 1; bases outside the gene matches: 3. Germline values: CDR1 SGHTA, CDR2 FQGTGA. The CDR3 DNA sequence: TGTGCCAGCAGCTTTGAGCGGGGTTCCTACGAGCAGTACTTC. Its translation is CASSFERGSYEQYF. Looking up the rest from reference TRBV7-3 and TRBJ2-7 gives the full variable domain: GAGVSQTPSNKVTEKGKYVELRCDPISGHTALYWYRQSLGQGPEFLIYFQGTGAADDSGLPNDRFFAVRPEGSVSTLKIQRTERGDSAVYLCASSFERGSYEQYFGPGTRLTVT.

V and J are TRBV19 and TRBJ2-5; D is perhaps TRBD1 (5 bases). CDR3 size: 12 residues. Trimming pared 6 bases from V and 3 bases from J, leaving 8 bases between. Germline V gene sequence: CDR1 LNHDA, CDR2 SQIVND (reference sequence). CDR3 loop: CASRGAEETQYF. In DNA form, the CDR3 reads TGTGCCAGTAGAGGGGCTGAAGAGACCCAGTACTTC.

This sequence joins TRBV30 and TRBJ2-2, with D maybe TRBD2 (5 bases). CDR3 length: 16 residues. V was clipped by 0 bases and J by 4 bases, with 15 bases between them. The V gene's germline CDR1 is GTSNPN and CDR2 SVGIG (reference sequence). CDR3: CAWSVLRQAGTGELFF. DNA for the CDR3: TGTGCCTGGAGTGTACTAAGGCAGGCGGGCACCGGGGAGCTGTTTTTT. The full variable domain, its missing parts supplied by reference TRBV30 and TRBJ2-2, is SQTIHQWPATLVQPVGSPLSLECTVEGTSNPNLYWYRQAAGRGLQLLFYSVGIGQISSEVPQNLSASRPQDRQFILSSKKLLLSDSGFYLCAWSVLRQAGTGELFFGEGSRLTVL.

This CDR3 reads CASSVEGTGKETQYF. The CDR3 DNA reads TGTGCCAGCAGCGTAGAGGGAACGGGGAAAGAGACCCAGTACTTC. The chain carries TRBV9 and TRBJ2-5; D may be TRBD2 (5 bases). Germline CDR1 SGDLS, CDR2 YYNGEE. Trimming shortened V by 0 bases and J by 3 bases, and 12 bases separated the two germline ends. The CDR3 runs 15 residues.

The rearrangement links TRBV28 to TRBJ1-2; TRBD1 aligns across 8 bases. V gave up 7 bases and J gave up 4 bases; unmatched junction bases: 8. CDR1 is MDHEN, CDR2 SYDVKM, per germline. CDR3 length: 14 amino acids. The CDR3 region is CASIPGGRGYGYTF. In nucleotides, the CDR3 is TGTGCCAGCATCCCAGGGGGCCGTGGCTATGGCTACACCTTC.

The CDR3 DNA reads TGTGCCAGCAGCGTAGCTCCTACCGTAGCGGGAGTCAATGAGCAGTTCTTC. It yields the protein CASSVAPTVAGVNEQFF. The rearrangement joins TRBV9 to TRBJ2-1; 9 nucleotides line up with TRBD2. This CDR3 has 17 amino acids. V lost 0 bases and J lost 6; bases outside the gene matches: 10. Per the germline V gene, CDR1 is SGDLS and CDR2 is YYNGEE.